The clone carrying this T cell receptor (beta chain) was recorded only once. Authors' analysis steps: By means of reference gene primer amplification, nucleated cell counts were estimated. Assay used: immunoSEQ multiplex PCR; TCRdb lists only in-frame clones, some missing. Clone size and V and J calls were adopted from that table, with D and trimming inferred from the DNA. The data hold a few hundred thousand clones, with 90% observed a single time. This CDR3 has 16 residues. V gave up 2 bases and J gave up 6 bases; unmatched junction bases: 8. Looked up from germline, CDR1 is MDHEN and CDR2 is SYDVKM. Participants reported their clinical history, and cohort assignment relied on those reports. The sample comes from a study of blood T cell repertoires in COVID-19. For the study at large: Sites across the United States, Italy and Spain contributed samples from acute and convalescent COVID-19. Sample material is recorded as cDNA or gDNA derived from T cells, B-cell-depleted T cells, or PBMCs.

This TCR was recovered from a woman aged 18-29 years with acute COVID-19. The J gene is TRBJ2-1, the V gene TRBV28; 9 bases agree with TRBD2. The sequencing sample was made of PBMCs or T cells enriched from blood (not recorded which). DNA for the CDR3: TGTGCCAGCAGTTTAACCGGGGCTAGCGGGACCAATGAGCAGTTCTTC. The encoded protein is CASSLTGASGTNEQFF. Full variable domain (outside the CDR3, taken from reference TRBV28 and TRBJ2-1): DVKVTQSSRYLVKRTGEKVFLECVQDMDHENMFWYRQDPGLGLRLIYFSYDVKMKEKGDIPEGYSVSREKKERFSLILESASTNQTSMYLCASSLTGASGTNEQFFGPGTRLTVL.